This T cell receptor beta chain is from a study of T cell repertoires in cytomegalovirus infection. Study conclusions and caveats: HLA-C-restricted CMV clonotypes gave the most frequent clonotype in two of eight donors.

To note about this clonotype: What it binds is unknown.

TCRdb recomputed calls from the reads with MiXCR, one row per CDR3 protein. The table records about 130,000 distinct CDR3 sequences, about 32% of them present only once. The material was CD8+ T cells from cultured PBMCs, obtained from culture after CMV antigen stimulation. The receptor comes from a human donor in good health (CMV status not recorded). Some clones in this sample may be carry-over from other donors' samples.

CDR3 in DNA: TGTGCCAGCAGCGTCGGTTTCGGGGGGGCCTACAATGAGCAGTTCTTC. Translating gives CASSVGFGGAYNEQFF. This chain links TRBV7-8 with TRBJ2-1, with 8 bases aligning to TRBD2. Germline V gene lookup returns CDR1 SGHVS and CDR2 FQNEAQ. With V trimmed by 5 bases and J by 2 bases, 8 bases remained unmatched. The CDR3 consists of 16 residues.